The clone carrying this T cell receptor (beta chain) was seen at least ten times. CDR3 length: 15 amino acids. The germline V gene has CDR1 MNHNS and CDR2 SASEGT. Deletions cut 2 bases from V and 0 bases from J, with 5 bases between. This specimen belongs to a study of CD8+CD57+ T cells in acquired aplastic anemia. The overall study: Sorted CD4+ and CD8+ cell DNA averaged about 3.5 ug. Mean read depth for CD4+ cells from healthy donors was around 11 million.

CDR3 and TCR beta VDJ profiling relied on a genomic DNA template. TCRdb analysed the reads with MiXCR anew, one entry per CDR3 protein. The sample yields 35,000 to 50,000 distinct CDR3 sequences, 65% to 70% seen once. The sequenced sample was sorted CD4+, CD8+, or CD8+CD57+ T cells (not recorded which) from PBMCs. This sequence joins TRBV6-1 and TRBJ2-6; D is uncertain. This clonotype was sampled from a human donor in good health, serving as a control. This CDR3 is CASSEHSSGANVLTF. The CDR3 DNA reads as TGTGCCAGCAGTGAACACAGCTCTGGGGCCAACGTCCTGACTTTC.